A selection of T cell receptor beta chains follows, all from one sample in a study of graft-versus-host responses after intestinal transplantation. These receptors have no identified antigens. Using immunoSEQ multiplex PCR, the repertoire was profiled, and TCRdb retains in-frame clones only, with some absent. The sample contains some 90,000 clones, roughly 89% of which appear only once. The sample here was unstimulated CD4+ T cells sorted from spleen or lymph node cells, taken before intestinal transplant. The source is a human donor who received an intestinal transplant. Each CDR3 is given with its conserved first and last residue. D genes are given only for firm matches. Clone size is shown for a subset of rows, as once, few, many or a class of expanded clone.

abundance | j_gene | v_gene | d_gene | CDR3nt | CDR3aa
NA | TRBJ1-4 | TRBV7-9 | TRBD1 | TGTGCCAGCAGCTGGGACAGCATCTATGAAAAACTGTTTTTT | CASSWDSIYEKLFF
NA | TRBJ2-3 | TRBV5-1 | NA | TGCGCCAGCAGCTTGGCCCCCCCTAGCACTAGCACAGATACGCAGTATTTT | CASSLAPPSTSTDTQYF
NA | TRBJ2-2 | TRBV5-1 | NA | TGCGCCAGCAGCTCGTCCGGAGGCCGGGAGCTGTTTTTT | CASSSSGGRELFF
NA | TRBJ1-2 | TRBV6-5 | NA | TGTGCCAGCAGCCGCAGGGGAGACTATGGCTACACCTTC | CASSRRGDYGYTF
NA | TRBJ2-4 | TRBV11-2 | NA | TGTGCCAGCAGCTTAGATCTAATCGCCGTGACAAAAAACATTCAGTACTTC | CASSLDLIAVTKNIQYF
NA | TRBJ2-7 | TRBV7-2 | TRBD1 | TGTGCCAGCAGCCCAATCGGGACAGCCCTCTACGAGCAGTACTTC | CASSPIGTALYEQYF
NA | TRBJ2-2 | TRBV5-1 | NA | TGCGCCAGCAGCTTGGCAGACAGCTCCACCGGGGAGCTGTTTTTT | CASSLADSSTGELFF
NA | TRBJ2-3 | TRBV6-5 | NA | TGTGCCAGCAGTTACGTATTTGAACAGGGCACGCAGTATTTT | CASSYVFEQGTQYF
NA | TRBJ2-3 | TRBV5-1 | TRBD2 | TGCGCCAGCAGCCCGGGGGGACGCACAGATACGCAGTATTTT | CASSPGGRTDTQYF
once | TRBJ2-5 | TRBV4-1 | TRBD2 | TGCGCCAGCAGCCAAGAGGTGGCGGGAGGGCCACGAGAGACCCAGTACTTC | CASSQEVAGGPRETQYF
NA | TRBJ2-2 | TRBV5-1 | NA | TGCGCCAGCAGCTTAACCAGGGCGAACACCGGGGAGCTGTTTTTT | CASSLTRANTGELFF
NA | TRBJ2-2 | TRBV29-1 | NA | TGCAGCGTGGGGGGGGCAACCGGGGAGCTGTTTTTT | CSVGGATGELFF
NA | TRBJ1-2 | TRBV29-1 | NA | TGCAGCGTCGAAGGGCCAGGGGCCCGCTATGGCTACACCTTC | CSVEGPGARYGYTF
NA | TRBJ1-5 | TRBV6-6 | NA | TGTGCCAGCAGCCCCTACGGCGGAAATCAGCCCCAGCATTTT | CASSPYGGNQPQHF
NA | TRBJ2-7 | TRBV2 | TRBD2 | TGTGCCAGCAGTGCTTCCGAGACTAGCGGAAAATGGGGCGAGCAGTACTTC | CASSASETSGKWGEQYF
NA | TRBJ2-7 | TRBV29-1 | TRBD2 | TGCAGCGGTAGGAGCGGGGGCGGGTCCTACGAGCAGTACTTC | CSGRSGGGSYEQYF
NA | TRBJ2-7 | TRBV18 | TRBD2 | TGTGCCAGCTCACCTTCCCCCCCCCGGACTAGGAGCCACGAGCAGTACTTC | CASSPSPPRTRSHEQYF
once | TRBJ1-3 | TRBV9 | NA | TGTGCCAGCAGCGTAGGTTGGGTAGGCCCTGGAAACACCATATATTTT | CASSVGWVGPGNTIYF
NA | TRBJ2-7 | TRBV28 | TRBD1 | TGTGCCAGCAGTGAAGGGGGCGGCGAGCAGTACTTC | CASSEGGGEQYF
NA | TRBJ2-2 | TRBV6-1 | NA | TGTGCCAGCAGTGAAAGGGTGGGCACCGGGGAGCTGTTTTTT | CASSERVGTGELFF
NA | TRBJ2-3 | TRBV28 | TRBD2 | TGTGCCAGCGGGGGGGAGTCAGATACGCAGTATTTT | CASGGESDTQYF
NA | TRBJ1-2 | TRBV6-1 | NA | TGTGCCAGCAGTGAATCTGCAGGGGTGGTGGCTTATGGCTACACCTTC | CASSESAGVVAYGYTF
NA | TRBJ2-3 | TRBV10-3 | NA | TGTGCCATCAGCCCGGGAAGCACAGATACGCAGTATTTT | CAISPGSTDTQYF
NA | TRBJ1-2 | TRBV4-1 | NA | TGCGCCAGCAGCCAAGGACAGACTTCTGACTATGGCTACACCTTC | CASSQGQTSDYGYTF
NA | TRBJ2-7 | TRBV28 | NA | TGTGCCAGCAGTATACAGGGATACGAGCAGTACTTC | CASSIQGYEQYF
NA | TRBJ1-3 | TRBV19 | NA | TGTGCCAGTAGTGTGTTAATGGGAAACACCATATATTTT | CASSVLMGNTIYF
NA | TRBJ2-6 | TRBV29-1 | NA | TGCAGCGTTGGGGTCAGGACTGACTCTGGGGCCAACGTCCTGACTTTC | CSVGVRTDSGANVLTF
NA | TRBJ1-2 | TRBV28 | NA | TGTGCCAGCAGTTTATCTGGGTCTGGCTACACCTTC | CASSLSGSGYTF
NA | TRBJ2-1 | TRBV9 | NA | TGTGCCAGCAGCGTAGATCCTCCGGGAGCGTGGTACAATGAGCAGTTCTTC | CASSVDPPGAWYNEQFF
NA | TRBJ2-5 | TRBV10-3 | NA | TGTGCCATCATGGGGGTTGGGCAAGAGACCCAGTACTTC | CAIMGVGQETQYF
NA | TRBJ1-2 | TRBV29-1 | TRBD1 | TGCAGCGTTGAGGGGACAGGGAAAGGCTACACCTTC | CSVEGTGKGYTF
NA | TRBJ2-1 | TRBV4-1 | NA | TGCGCCAGCAGCCAAGATTGGAGTGAGAGCACGGGTGAGCAGTTCTTC | CASSQDWSESTGEQFF
NA | TRBJ2-1 | TRBV30 | TRBD2 | TGTGCCTGGTTAGGACTAGCGGTCTACAATGAGCAGTTCTTC | CAWLGLAVYNEQFF
NA | TRBJ1-1 | TRBV18 | NA | TGTGCCAGCTCACCACTAGGGTCACACACTGAAGCTTTCTTT | CASSPLGSHTEAFF
NA | TRBJ1-1 | TRBV6-1 | NA | TGTGCCAGCAGTGGCCGGGGGGGGAACACTGAAGCTTTCTTT | CASSGRGGNTEAFF
NA | TRBJ2-7 | TRBV6-5 | NA | TGTGCCAGCAGTTACTCCCGCAACGCGGGTGAGCAGTACTTC | CASSYSRNAGEQYF
NA | TRBJ2-1 | TRBV28 | TRBD2 | TGTGCCAGCAGTTTGACCAGCGGGGCCTACAATGAGCAGTTCTTC | CASSLTSGAYNEQFF
few | TRBJ1-1 | TRBV6-1 | NA | TGTGCCAGCAGTGAAGCGTTGGGTCGTACTGAAGCTTTCTTT | CASSEALGRTEAFF
NA | TRBJ2-7 | TRBV5-1 | TRBD1 | TGCGCCAGCAGCTTGGGCACCGGGACAGAGCCTATCAGGCAGTACTTC | CASSLGTGTEPIRQYF
NA | TRBJ2-2 | TRBV5-1 | TRBD2 | TGCGCCAGCAGCTTGGTTAGCGGGAGGTGGGAGCTGTTTTTT | CASSLVSGRWELFF
NA | TRBJ1-1 | TRBV4-1 | NA | TGCGCCAGCAGCCAAGGAGGTCGGGACCACAACACTGAAGCTTTCTTT | CASSQGGRDHNTEAFF
NA | TRBJ2-1 | TRBV19 | TRBD1 | TGTGCCAGTAGTATCGACAGGGTGTCGATGAGCTCCTACAATGAGCAGTTCTTC | CASSIDRVSMSSYNEQFF
NA | TRBJ2-7 | TRBV7-2 | NA | TGTGCCAGCAGCTTGGGCCCCGGGGGGCGCATCTACGAGCAGTACTTC | CASSLGPGGRIYEQYF
NA | TRBJ1-5 | TRBV15 | NA | TGTGCCACCAGCGGGGACGGGCGGAATCAGCCCCAGCATTTT | CATSGDGRNQPQHF
NA | TRBJ1-3 | TRBV9 | TRBD1 | TGTGCCAGCAGCTCGGGACAGGGGGCTGGAAACACCATATATTTT | CASSSGQGAGNTIYF
NA | TRBJ2-1 | TRBV10-3 | NA | TGTGCCATCAGTGAGCATGCGGGACAGTCCTACAATGAGCAGTTCTTC | CAISEHAGQSYNEQFF
NA | TRBJ2-7 | TRBV4-2 | NA | TGTGCCAGCAGCCAAGGGACGACTAGAAAATACGAGCAGTACTTC | CASSQGTTRKYEQYF
NA | TRBJ2-5 | TRBV7-9 | NA | TGTGCCAGCAGCTTAGTAGGGGGGACTTTTCAAGAGACCCAGTACTTC | CASSLVGGTFQETQYF
few | TRBJ1-5 | TRBV5-8 | TRBD1 | TGTGCCAGCAGCTTGTGGGGACAGAATCAGCCCCAGCATTTT | CASSLWGQNQPQHF
NA | TRBJ2-3 | TRBV6-1 | TRBD2 | TGTGCCACCCCGGGACTACCTAGCACAGATACGCAGTATTTT | CATPGLPSTDTQYF
NA | TRBJ1-1 | TRBV6-1 | NA | TGTGCCAGCAGGGTTTTCGAATCGAACACTGAAGCTTTCTTT | CASRVFESNTEAFF
NA | TRBJ2-2 | TRBV15 | TRBD2 | TGTGCCACGAGCCTGGGACTAGCGGAGCTTACCGGGGAGCTGTTTTTT | CATSLGLAELTGELFF
NA | TRBJ2-7 | TRBV6-1 | NA | TGTGCCAGCAGTGAAGCGCACGGGGTCCTGTGGGCTTACGAGCAGTACTTC | CASSEAHGVLWAYEQYF